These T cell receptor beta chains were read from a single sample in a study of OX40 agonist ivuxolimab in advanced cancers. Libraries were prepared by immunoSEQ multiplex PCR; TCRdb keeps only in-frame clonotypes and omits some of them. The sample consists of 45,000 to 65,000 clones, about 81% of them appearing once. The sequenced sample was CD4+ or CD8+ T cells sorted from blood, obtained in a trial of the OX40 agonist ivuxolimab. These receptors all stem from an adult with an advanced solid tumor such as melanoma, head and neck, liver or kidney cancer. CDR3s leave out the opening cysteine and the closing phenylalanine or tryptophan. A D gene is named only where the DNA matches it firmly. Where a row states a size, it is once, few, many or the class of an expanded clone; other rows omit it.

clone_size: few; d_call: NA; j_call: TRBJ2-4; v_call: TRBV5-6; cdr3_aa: ASSLLGQTLAKNIQY
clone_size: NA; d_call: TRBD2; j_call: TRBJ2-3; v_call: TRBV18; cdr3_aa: ASSTRTGGADTQY
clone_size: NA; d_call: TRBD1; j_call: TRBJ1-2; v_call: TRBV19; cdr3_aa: ASRPQGSGGYT
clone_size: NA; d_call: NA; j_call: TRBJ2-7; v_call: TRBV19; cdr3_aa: ASNQGGGTYEQY
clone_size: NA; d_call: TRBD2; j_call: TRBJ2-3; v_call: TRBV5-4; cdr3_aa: ASIERGRFTDTQY
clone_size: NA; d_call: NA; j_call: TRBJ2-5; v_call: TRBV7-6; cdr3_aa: ASSLGSNRVSRETQY
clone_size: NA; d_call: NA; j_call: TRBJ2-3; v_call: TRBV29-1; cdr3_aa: SATGTDTQY
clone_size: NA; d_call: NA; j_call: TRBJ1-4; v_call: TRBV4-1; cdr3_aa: ASSQWEGGEKLF
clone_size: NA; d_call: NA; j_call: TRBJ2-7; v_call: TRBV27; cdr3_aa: ASFTVAGNIYEQY
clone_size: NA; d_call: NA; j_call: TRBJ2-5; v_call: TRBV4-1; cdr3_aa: ASSQPWGGVRIQEETQY
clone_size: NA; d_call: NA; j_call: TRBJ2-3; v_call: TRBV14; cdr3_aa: ASSRQGALTDTQY
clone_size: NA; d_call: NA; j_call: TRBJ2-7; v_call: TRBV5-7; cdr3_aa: ASSLTFYEQY
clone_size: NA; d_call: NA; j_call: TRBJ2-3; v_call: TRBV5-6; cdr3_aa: ASSLGGFDTQY
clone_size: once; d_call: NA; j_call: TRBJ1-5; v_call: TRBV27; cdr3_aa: ASSLLGVAQPQH
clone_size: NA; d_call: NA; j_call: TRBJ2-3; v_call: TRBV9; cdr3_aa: ASSVAGGPSDTQY
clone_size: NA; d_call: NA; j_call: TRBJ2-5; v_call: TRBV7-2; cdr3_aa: ASSLLKDGTQY
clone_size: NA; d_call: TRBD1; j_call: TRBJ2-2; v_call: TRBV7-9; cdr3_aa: ASSLAGGYSGELF
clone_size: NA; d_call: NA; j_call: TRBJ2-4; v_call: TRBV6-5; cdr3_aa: ASSTRGRNIQY
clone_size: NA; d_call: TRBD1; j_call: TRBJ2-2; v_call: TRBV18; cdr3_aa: ASSPQQGLSGELF
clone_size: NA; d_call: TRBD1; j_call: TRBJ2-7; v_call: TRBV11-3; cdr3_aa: ASSLDSRDRGLPYEQY
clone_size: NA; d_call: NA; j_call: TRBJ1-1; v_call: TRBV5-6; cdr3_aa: ASSFKGAEAF
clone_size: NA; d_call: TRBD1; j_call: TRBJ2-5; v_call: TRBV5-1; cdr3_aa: ASSPGQARGETQY
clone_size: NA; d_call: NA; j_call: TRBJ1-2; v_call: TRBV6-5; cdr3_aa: ASSPLPYGYT
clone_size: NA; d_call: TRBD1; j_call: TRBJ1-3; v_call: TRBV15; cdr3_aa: ATSGGQFLSGNTIY
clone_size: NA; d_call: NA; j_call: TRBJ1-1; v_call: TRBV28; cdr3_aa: ASRGSALGNTEAF
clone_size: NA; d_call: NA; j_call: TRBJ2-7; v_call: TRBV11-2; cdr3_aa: ASSSTVGDNYEQY
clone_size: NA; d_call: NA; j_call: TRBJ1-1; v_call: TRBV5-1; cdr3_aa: ASSLAAGRTEAF
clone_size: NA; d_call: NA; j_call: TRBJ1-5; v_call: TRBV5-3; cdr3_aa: ARRVRGCAQPQH
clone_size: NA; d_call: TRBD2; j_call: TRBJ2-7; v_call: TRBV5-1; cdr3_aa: ASSWSGGLEQY
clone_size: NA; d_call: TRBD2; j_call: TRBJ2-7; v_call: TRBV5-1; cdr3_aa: ASSFRTSGGYEQY
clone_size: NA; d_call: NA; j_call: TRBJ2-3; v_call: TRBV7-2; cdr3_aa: ASSGRFGTQY
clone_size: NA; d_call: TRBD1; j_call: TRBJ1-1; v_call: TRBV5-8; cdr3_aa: ASSRDRATEAF
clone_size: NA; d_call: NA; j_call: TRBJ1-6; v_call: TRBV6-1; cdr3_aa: ASSELLTQNSPLH
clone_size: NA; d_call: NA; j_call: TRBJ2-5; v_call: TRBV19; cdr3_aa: ASSIGSLRQETQY
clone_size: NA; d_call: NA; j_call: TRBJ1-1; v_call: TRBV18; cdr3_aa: ASSPRQALGTLMNTEAF
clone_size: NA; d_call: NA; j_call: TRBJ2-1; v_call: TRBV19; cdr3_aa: ASSIVAGWNEQF
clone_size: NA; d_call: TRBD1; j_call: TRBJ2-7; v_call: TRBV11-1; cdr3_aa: ASSLGQGEQY
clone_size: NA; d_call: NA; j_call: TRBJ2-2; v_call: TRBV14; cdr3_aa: ASSHRNTGELF
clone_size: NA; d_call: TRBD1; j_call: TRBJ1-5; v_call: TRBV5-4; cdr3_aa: ASSFRGQGSNQPQH
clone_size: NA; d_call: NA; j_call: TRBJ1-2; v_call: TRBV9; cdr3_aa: ASSVEQMGYGYT
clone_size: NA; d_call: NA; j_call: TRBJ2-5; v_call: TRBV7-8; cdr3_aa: ASSQGEGSEETQY
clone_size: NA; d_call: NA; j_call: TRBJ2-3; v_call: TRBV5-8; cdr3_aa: ASSLGTVTTDTQY
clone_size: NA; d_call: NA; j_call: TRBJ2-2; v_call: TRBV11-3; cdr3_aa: ASSLYGAANTGELF
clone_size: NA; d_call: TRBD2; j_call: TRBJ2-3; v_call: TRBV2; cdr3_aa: ASSEEGRAFSDTQY
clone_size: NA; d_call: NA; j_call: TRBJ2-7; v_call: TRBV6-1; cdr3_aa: ASRAVRANSYEQY
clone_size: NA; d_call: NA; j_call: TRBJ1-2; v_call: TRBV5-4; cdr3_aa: ASRLQGTYGYT
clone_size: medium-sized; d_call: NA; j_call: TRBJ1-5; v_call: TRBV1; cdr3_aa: TSSLDDRANQPQH
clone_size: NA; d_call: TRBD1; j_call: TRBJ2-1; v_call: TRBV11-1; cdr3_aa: ASSRRQGWYNEQF
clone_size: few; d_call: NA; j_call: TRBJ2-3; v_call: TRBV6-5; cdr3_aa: ASSSSNSVRGDTQY